Each of the 2 T cell receptor beta chains below was sequenced from the same sample in a study of blood T cell repertoires in COVID-19. TCRdb keeps only in-frame clones here, not all; method: immunoSEQ multiplex PCR. The table includes about 310,000 clones, roughly 87% detected once. The specimen sequenced was peripheral blood. The receptors were gathered from a young man with active or convalescent COVID-19.

This chain links TRBV7-2 with TRBJ1-5; 7 bases match TRBD1. The V gene end was trimmed by 5 bases and the J gene end by 1 base; junction bases not matched to a gene: 17. The CDR3 sequence is 19 residues long. In germline, CDR1 is SGHTA, CDR2 FQGNSA. CDR3 sequence: CASSPPGQWVSGSNQPQHF. In nucleotides, the CDR3 is TGTGCCAGCAGCCCGCCGGGACAGTGGGTTTCAGGGAGCAATCAGCCCCAGCATTTT.

This chain joins TRBV28 and TRBJ2-2; 11 bases fit TRBD1. The V gene's germline CDR1 is MDHEN and CDR2 SYDVKM. V trimming: 5 bases; J trimming: 4 bases; junction bases outside the gene matches: 3. The CDR3 consists of 15 residues. CDR3 region: CASSPGTGGTGELFF. The CDR3 DNA reads as TGTGCCAGCAGTCCCGGGACAGGGGGCACCGGGGAGCTGTTTTTT.